What follows are 5 T cell receptor beta chains derived from one specimen sequenced in a study of blood T cell repertoires in COVID-19. Profiling relied on immunoSEQ multiplex PCR, and the TCRdb table lists in-frame clones only, not all of them. The sample has about 330,000 clones; approximately 84% are singletons. Sequences were obtained from PBMCs or T cells enriched from blood (not recorded which). These receptors were obtained from a woman aged 18-35 years who had recovered from COVID-19.

The chain links TRBV7-9 to TRBJ2-5, with 14 bases fitting TRBD2. The CDR3 runs 15 residues. The germline gives CDR1 SEHNR, CDR2 FQNEAQ (reference sequence). J was trimmed by 5 bases and V by 5 bases; bases with no gene match: 4. The chain's CDR3 is CASSPGLAGEETQYF. As DNA, the CDR3 is TGTGCCAGCAGCCCGGGACTAGCGGGAGAGGAGACCCAGTACTTC.

The chain employs TRBV10-3 and TRBJ1-5, with 8 bases fitting TRBD1. CDR1 and CDR2 (germline): ENHRY, SYGVKD. CDR3 length equals 16 residues. The ends lost 3 bases at V and 5 bases at J; junction bases unmatched: 9. The CDR3 DNA follows: TGTGCCATCAGTGATTGGGGGCAGGGGGCCGATCAGCCCCAGCATTTT. The encoded protein is CAISDWGQGADQPQHF.

The chain uses TRBV28 and TRBJ2-1; TRBD2 agrees at 8 bases. The CDR3 loop spans 15 amino acids. Trimming removed 7 bases from V and 0 bases from J; junction bases left unmatched: 5. CDR1 is MDHEN and CDR2 is SYDVKM in the germline V gene. The CDR3 DNA reads TGTGCCAGCATGGTCGGGGGGGGCTCCTACAATGAGCAGTTCTTC. Its translation: CASMVGGGSYNEQFF. The complete variable domain, with remaining parts taken from reference TRBV28 and TRBJ2-1, reads DVKVTQSSRYLVKRTGEKVFLECVQDMDHENMFWYRQDPGLGLRLIYFSYDVKMKEKGDIPEGYSVSREKKERFSLILESASTNQTSMYLCASMVGGGSYNEQFFGPGTRLTVL.

The J gene is TRBJ2-7, the V gene TRBV5-1; D perhaps matches TRBD2 (5 bases). V was trimmed by 0 bases and J by 3 bases, leaving 16 bases between them. Germline V gives CDR1 SGHRS, CDR2 YFSETQ. CDR3 length: 16 residues. CDR3 DNA sequence: TGCGCCAGCAGCTTGGTTTTGGCCCGGGGTGGCTACGAGCAGTACTTC. This encodes CASSLVLARGGYEQYF.

The chain recombines TRBV18 with TRBJ2-2; 10 bases align to TRBD1. V lost 1 base to trimming and J lost 7 bases; unmatched junction nucleotides: 3. This CDR3 has 15 residues. Per the germline V gene, CDR1 is KGHSH and CDR2 is LQKENI. CDR3 protein: CASSPRDRGDGELFF. The CDR3 DNA reads TGTGCCAGCTCACCACGGGACAGGGGCGACGGGGAGCTGTTTTTT.